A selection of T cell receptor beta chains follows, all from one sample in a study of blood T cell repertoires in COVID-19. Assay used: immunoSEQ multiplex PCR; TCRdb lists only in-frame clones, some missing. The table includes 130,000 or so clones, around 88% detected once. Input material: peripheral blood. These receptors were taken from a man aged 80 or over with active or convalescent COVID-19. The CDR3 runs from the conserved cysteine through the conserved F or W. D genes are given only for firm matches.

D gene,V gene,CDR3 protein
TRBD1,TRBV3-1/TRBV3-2,CASSRQGSYNSPLHF
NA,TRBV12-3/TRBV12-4,CASSFSGNEQYF
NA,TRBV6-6,CASSSIDWSTEAFF
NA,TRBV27,CASSLGLDSNYGYTF
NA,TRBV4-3,CASSRGLFNEQFF
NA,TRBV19,CASSTMGRGSNQPQHF
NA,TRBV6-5,CASSYSRGGTEAFF
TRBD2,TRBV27,CASSLSGSGGAYTQYF
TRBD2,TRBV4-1,CASSQGTSGGTSTDTQYF
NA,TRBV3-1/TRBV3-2,CASSQALYTGELFF
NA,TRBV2,CASSQVGAKSGTEAFF
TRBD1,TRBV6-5,CASRRQGGYYGYTF
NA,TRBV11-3,CASSLDGRQGSTEAFF
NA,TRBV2,CASSPMPGHRGHEQYF
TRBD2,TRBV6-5,CASTRKAGGTYEQYF
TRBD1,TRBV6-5,CASRQDRVTYEQYF
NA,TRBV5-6,CASSKDMYTGELFF
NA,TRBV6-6,CASRSSNTGELFF
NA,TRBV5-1,CASSLTKETQYF
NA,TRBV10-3,CAIGQGTLGNTEAFF
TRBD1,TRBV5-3,CARRGQGSYEQYF
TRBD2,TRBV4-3,CASSQHPGLAGKKSSYEQYF
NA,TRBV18,CASSPPSFSGNEQFF
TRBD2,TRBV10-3,CAMASSSGGYNEQFF
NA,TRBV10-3,CATQAGGGYTF
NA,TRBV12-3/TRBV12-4,CASSWGDATEAFF
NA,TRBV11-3,CASSLATPGQWTETQYF
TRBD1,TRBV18,CASSPGTGTYNSPLHF
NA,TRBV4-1,CASSQDAGRVRSGANVLTF
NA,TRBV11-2,CASRLLGGYNTGELFF
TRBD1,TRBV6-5,CASSRRQGLNTEAFF
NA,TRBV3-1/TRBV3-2,CASSTTFPTDTQYF
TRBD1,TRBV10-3,CAISEDRAYEQYF
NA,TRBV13,CASSDTGTSSSYEQYF
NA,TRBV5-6,CASSLAGLDEAFF
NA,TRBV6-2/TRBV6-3,CASSWAGDGYSYEQYF
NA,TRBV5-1,CASSLGEGVMGTEAFF
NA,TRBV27,CASRGAGTDTQYF
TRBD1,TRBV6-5,CASRGTGGNYEQYF
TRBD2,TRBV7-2,CASSLGLAETQYF
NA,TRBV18,CASSRDKTNYGYTF
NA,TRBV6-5,CATGMSNQPQHF
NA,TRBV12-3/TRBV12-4,CASSLLDTQYF